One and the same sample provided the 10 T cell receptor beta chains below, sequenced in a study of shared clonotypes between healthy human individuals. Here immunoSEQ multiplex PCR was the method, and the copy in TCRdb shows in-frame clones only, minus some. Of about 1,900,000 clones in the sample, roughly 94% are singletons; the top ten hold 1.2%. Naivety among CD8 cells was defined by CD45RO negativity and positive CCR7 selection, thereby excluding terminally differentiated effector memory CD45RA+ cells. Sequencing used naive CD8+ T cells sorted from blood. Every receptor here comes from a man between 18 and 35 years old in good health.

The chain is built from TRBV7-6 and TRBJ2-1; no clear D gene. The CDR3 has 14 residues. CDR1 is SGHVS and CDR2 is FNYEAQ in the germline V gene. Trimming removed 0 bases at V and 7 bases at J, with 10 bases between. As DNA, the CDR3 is TGTGCCAGCAGCTTAGCAATTGGGCGTAATGAGCAGTTCTTC. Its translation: CASSLAIGRNEQFF. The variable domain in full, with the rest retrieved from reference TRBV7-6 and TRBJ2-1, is GAGVSQSPRYKVTKRGQDVALRCDPISGHVSLYWYRQALGQGPEFLTYFNYEAQQDKSGLPNDRFSAERPEGSISTLTIQRTEQRDSAMYRCASSLAIGRNEQFFGPGTRLTVL.

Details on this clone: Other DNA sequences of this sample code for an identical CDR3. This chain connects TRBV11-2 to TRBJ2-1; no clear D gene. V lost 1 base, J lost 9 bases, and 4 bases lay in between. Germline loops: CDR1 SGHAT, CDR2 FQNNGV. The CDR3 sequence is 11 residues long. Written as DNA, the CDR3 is TGTGCCAGCAGCTTAGGGGCTGAGCAGTTCTTC. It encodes CASSLGAEQFF. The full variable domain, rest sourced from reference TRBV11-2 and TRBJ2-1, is EAGVAQSPRYKIIEKRQSVAFWCNPISGHATLYWYQQILGQGPKLLIQFQNNGVVDDSQLPKDRFSAERLKGVDSTLKIQPAKLEDSAVYLCASSLGAEQFFGPGTRLTVL.

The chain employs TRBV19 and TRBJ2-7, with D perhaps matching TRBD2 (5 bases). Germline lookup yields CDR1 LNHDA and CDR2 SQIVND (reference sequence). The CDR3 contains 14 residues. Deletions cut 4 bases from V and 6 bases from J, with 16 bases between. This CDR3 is CASSRTVGGVEQYF. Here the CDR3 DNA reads TGTGCCAGTAGTAGGACCGTAGGAGGCGTCGAGCAGTACTTC.

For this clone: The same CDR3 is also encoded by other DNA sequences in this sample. The CDR3 DNA follows: TGCGCCAGCAGCCAACGAGTTTCGGGCGAGCAGTACTTC. Protein product: CASSQRVSGEQYF. The chain has TRBV4-1 and TRBJ2-7; D call uncertain. The germline V and J ends were trimmed by 2 bases and 6 bases, with 11 bases remaining between them. Looked up from germline, CDR1 is MGHRA and CDR2 is YSYEKL. The CDR3 totals 13 residues.

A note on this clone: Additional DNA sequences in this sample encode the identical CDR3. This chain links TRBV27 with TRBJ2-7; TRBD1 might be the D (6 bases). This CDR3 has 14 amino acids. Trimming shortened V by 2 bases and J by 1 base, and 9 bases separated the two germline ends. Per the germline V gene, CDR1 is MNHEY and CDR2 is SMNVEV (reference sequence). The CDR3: CASSLIGQSYEQYF. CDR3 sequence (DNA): TGTGCCAGCAGTTTAATCGGACAGTCCTACGAGCAGTACTTC.

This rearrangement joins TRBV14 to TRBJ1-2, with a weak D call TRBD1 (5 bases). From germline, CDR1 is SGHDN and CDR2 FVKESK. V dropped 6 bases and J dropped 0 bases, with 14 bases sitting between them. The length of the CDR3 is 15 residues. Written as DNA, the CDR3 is TGTGCCAGCAGTCGCCTCGGGGCCGCTAACTATGGCTACACCTTC. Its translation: CASSRLGAANYGYTF.

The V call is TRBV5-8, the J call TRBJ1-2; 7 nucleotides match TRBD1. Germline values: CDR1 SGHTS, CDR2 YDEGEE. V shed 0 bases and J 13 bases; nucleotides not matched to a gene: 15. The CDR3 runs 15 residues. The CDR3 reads CASSLVLGQGDPRTF. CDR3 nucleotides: TGTGCCAGCAGCTTGGTGTTGGGGCAGGGGGACCCTCGCACCTTC.

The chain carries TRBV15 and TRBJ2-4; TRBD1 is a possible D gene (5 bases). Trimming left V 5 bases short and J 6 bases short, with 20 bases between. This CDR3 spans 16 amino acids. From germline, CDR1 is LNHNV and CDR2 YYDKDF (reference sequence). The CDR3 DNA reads TGTGCCACCAGCTTAGCCCATACGATGCAGGGAAACATTCAGTACTTC. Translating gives CATSLAHTMQGNIQYF.

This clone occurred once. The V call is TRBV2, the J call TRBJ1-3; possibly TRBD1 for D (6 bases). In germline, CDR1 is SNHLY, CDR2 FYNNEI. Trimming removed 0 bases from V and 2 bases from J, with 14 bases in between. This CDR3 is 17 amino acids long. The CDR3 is CASSEALLGAPGNTIYF. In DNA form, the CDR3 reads TGTGCCAGCAGTGAAGCGCTTCTGGGGGCCCCTGGAAACACCATATATTTT.

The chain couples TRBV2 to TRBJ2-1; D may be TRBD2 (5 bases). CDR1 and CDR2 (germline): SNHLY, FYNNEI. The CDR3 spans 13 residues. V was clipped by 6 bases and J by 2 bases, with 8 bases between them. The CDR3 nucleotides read TGTGCCAGCAGAGCGGTCCCCTACAATGAGCAGTTCTTC. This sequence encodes CASRAVPYNEQFF. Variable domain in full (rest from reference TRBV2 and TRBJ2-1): EPEVTQTPSHQVTQMGQEVILRCVPISNHLYFYWYRQILGQKVEFLVSFYNNEISEKSEIFDDQFSVERPDGSNFTLKIRSTKLEDSAMYFCASRAVPYNEQFFGPGTRLTVL.